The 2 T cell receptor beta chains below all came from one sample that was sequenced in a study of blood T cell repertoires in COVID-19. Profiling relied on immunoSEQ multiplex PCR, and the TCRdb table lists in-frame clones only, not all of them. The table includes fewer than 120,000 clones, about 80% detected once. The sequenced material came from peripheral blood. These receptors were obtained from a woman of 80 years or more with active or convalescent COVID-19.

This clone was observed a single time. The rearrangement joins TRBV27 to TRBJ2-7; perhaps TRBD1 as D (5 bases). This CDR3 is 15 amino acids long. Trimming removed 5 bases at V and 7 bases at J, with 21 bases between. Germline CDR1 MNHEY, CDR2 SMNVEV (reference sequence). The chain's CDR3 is CASSQRQRAYEEQYF. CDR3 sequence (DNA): TGTGCCAGCAGTCAAAGACAGCGCGCCTACGAGGAGCAGTACTTC.

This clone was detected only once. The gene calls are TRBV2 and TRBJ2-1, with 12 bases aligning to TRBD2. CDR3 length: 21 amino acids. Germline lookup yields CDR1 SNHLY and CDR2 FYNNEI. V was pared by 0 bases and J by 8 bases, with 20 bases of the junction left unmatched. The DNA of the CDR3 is TGTGCCAGCAGTGAAGCGCGAACTAGCGGGAGGCGGAGGGCCGGGGGAGATGAGCAGTTCTTC. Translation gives CASSEARTSGRRRAGGDEQFF.